This TCR beta chain comes out of a study of T cell responses to AZD1222 COVID-19 vaccine. Study-wide results and caveats: CD4 TCRs associated with vaccination spanned spike, dominating at 160-218 and 743-854. Donors were chiefly white British, with a greater number of females, and clonal diversity was perhaps underestimated. Two AZD1222 doses significantly raised spike-specific TCR breadth and depth over controls.

About this clone: Its antigen is not identified.

The CDR3 spans 18 residues. In germline, CDR1 is MNHEY, CDR2 SVGEGT. V trimming: 4 bases; J trimming: 7 bases; junction bases outside the gene matches: 19. Here immunoSEQ multiplex PCR was the method, and the copy in TCRdb shows in-frame clones only, minus some. The data show 80,000 to 100,000 clones, approximately 90% seen once. The sequence came from an adult in good health. The V call is TRBV6-2 or TRBV6-3, the J call TRBJ1-5, with 7 bases that match TRBD1. The sequencing used peripheral blood, collected on day 0 of AZD1222 vaccination. The CDR3 region is CASSFEPGGPSGGQPQHF. Written as DNA, the CDR3 is TGTGCCAGCAGTTTCGAACCGGGGGGTCCCTCAGGGGGACAGCCCCAGCATTTT.